The present TCR beta chain was sequenced within a study of blood T cell repertoires in COVID-19. Overall study: The United States, Italy and Spain supplied acute and convalescent COVID-19 samples. In each case, the material was cDNA or gDNA derived from T cells, B-cell-depleted T cells, or PBMCs.

In the original analysis: Reference gene primer amplification yielded estimated nucleated cell counts. The method was immunoSEQ multiplex PCR; TCRdb's version includes in-frame clones alone and lacks a portion of them. For V, J and clone size, that table is used; D and trimming come from the DNA. The data contain 75,000 to 80,000 clones, more than 75% of them singletons. The germline CDR1 and CDR2 sequences are PRHDT and FYEKMQ (reference sequence). Trimming cost V 5 bases and J 5 bases, with 4 bases left between them. This CDR3 comprises 11 residues. The chain joins TRBV13 to TRBJ2-1; no clear D. This TCR came from a man in his 60s with COVID-19, enrolled during active disease. Sequences were obtained from peripheral blood. CDR3: CASSLHNEQFF. The CDR3 DNA sequence: TGTGCCAGCAGCCTTCACAATGAGCAGTTCTTC.